Each of the 18 T cell receptor beta chains below was sequenced from the same sample in a study of blood T cell repertoires in COVID-19. Assay: immunoSEQ multiplex PCR; the TCRdb copy retains only in-frame clones and omits some. Altogether about 40,000 clones are present, over 75% being singletons, with the ten largest covering around two fifths. The sample comprised peripheral blood. These receptors were collected from a human donor in a cohort sampled during active or convalescent COVID-19. The donor label of this sample is uncertain.

A few counts support this clone. CDR3 bases: TGTGCCAGCAGCTTACGGACTAGCACCCACAATGAGCAGTTCTTC. It specifies CASSLRTSTHNEQFF. The V and J genes are TRBV11-2 and TRBJ2-1, with 8 bases that match TRBD2. V lost 2 bases to trimming and J lost 5 bases; unmatched junction nucleotides: 5. This CDR3 has 15 amino acids. Germline V gene sequence: CDR1 SGHAT, CDR2 FQNNGV.

J is TRBJ1-2 and V is TRBV5-1; D might be TRBD1 (6 bases). Germline V gives CDR1 SGHRS, CDR2 YFSETQ. The CDR3 spans 15 residues. V was shortened by 4 bases and J by 6 bases, with 19 bases between the two germline ends. The CDR3 DNA reads TGCGCCAGCAGCCCGGTCGTGACAGGAGTTGATGGCTACACCTTC. This translates into CASSPVVTGVDGYTF.

In this sample, this clone turned up once. The chain recombines TRBV9 with TRBJ1-5; 8 nucleotides line up with TRBD1. In germline, CDR1 is SGDLS, CDR2 YYNGEE. The CDR3 spans 15 residues. The J segment lost 5 bases and the V segment lost 3 bases, leaving 7 bases of the junction unmatched. CDR3 nucleotide sequence: TGTGCCAGCAGCGCCGGACAGGGCAAGGATCAGCCCCAGCATTTT. Translated: CASSAGQGKDQPQHF.

The chain uses TRBV5-1 and TRBJ2-3; a weak D match, TRBD2 (6 bases). Germline assignment: CDR1 SGHRS and CDR2 YFSETQ. Trimming took 5 bases from V and 0 from J, leaving 10 bases between them. CDR3 length: 14 residues. DNA for the CDR3: TGCGCCAGCAGGCGGGGTTGGAGCACAGATACGCAGTATTTT. Encoded protein: CASRRGWSTDTQYF.

The V gene is TRBV19, the J gene TRBJ1-5; TRBD1 is a possible D gene (6 bases). Per germline, CDR1 LNHDA and CDR2 SQIVND (reference sequence). V lost 4 bases, J lost 1 base, and 8 bases lay in between. This CDR3 region has 14 residues. DNA for the CDR3: TGTGCCAGTAGTACCACAGGGAGCAATCAGCCCCAGCATTTT. Amino acids: CASSTTGSNQPQHF. Based on the CDR3 plus reference TRBV19 and TRBJ1-5, the full variable domain is DGGITQSPKYLFRKEGQNVTLSCEQNLNHDAMYWYRQDPGQGLRLIYYSQIVNDFQKGDIAEGYSVSREKKESFPLTVTSAQKNPTAFYLCASSTTGSNQPQHFGDGTRLSIL.

The chain uses TRBV5-4 and TRBJ2-7; TRBD1 aligns across 8 bases. Germline V CDR1 and CDR2: SGHNT, YYREEE (reference sequence). Trimming at V came to 4 bases and at J to 6 bases, leaving 12 bases not matched to a gene. This CDR3 is built from 15 residues. The DNA for the CDR3 is TGTGCCAGCAGCCTCAGGACAGGGCCCTCGGGCGAGCAGTACTTC. It encodes CASSLRTGPSGEQYF.

The CDR3 region is CASSRAGSTDTQYF. In DNA, the CDR3 is TGTGCCAGCAGTCGCGCTGGTAGCACAGATACGCAGTATTTT. The genes are TRBV6-2 or TRBV6-3 and TRBJ2-3; D call uncertain. CDR3 size: 14 residues. V was trimmed by 5 bases and J by 0 bases, leaving 9 bases between them. The germline CDR1 and CDR2 sequences are MNHEY and SVGEGT.

CDR3 bases: TGTGCCAGCAGGCGGGGGGAGAACACTGAAGCTTTCTTT. Translation gives CASRRGENTEAFF. V and J are TRBV6-5 and TRBJ1-1, with D possibly TRBD1 on 5 matching bases. The CDR3 length is 13 residues. Germline V gene data show CDR1 as MNHEY and CDR2 as SVGAGI. The V end lost 6 bases, the J end lost 1 base, and 9 bases lay between the germline ends.

V is TRBV2 and J is TRBJ2-7, with TRBD1 as a possible D gene (6 bases). In germline, CDR1 is SNHLY, CDR2 FYNNEI. V lost 11 bases and J 3 bases, leaving 14 bases between the germline ends. CDR3 length: 12 residues. The chain's CDR3 is CAAEGQFYEQYF. CDR3 DNA sequence: TGTGCCGCCGAGGGACAATTCTACGAGCAGTACTTC.

V gene TRBV12-3 or TRBV12-4 combines with J gene TRBJ2-1, with 7 bases lining up with TRBD2. Trimming removed 11 bases from V and 3 bases from J; junction bases left unmatched: 7. The CDR3 contains 13 residues. In nucleotides, the CDR3 is TGTGCCGGTTCTTGGGGGGGCTACAATGAGCAGTTCTTC. Protein product: CAGSWGGYNEQFF.

The chain joins TRBV19 to TRBJ2-3, with 7 bases identical to TRBD1. CDR1 and CDR2 from the germline V gene are LNHDA and SQIVND (reference sequence). V trimming: 3 bases; J trimming: 1 base; junction bases outside the gene matches: 4. The CDR3 sequence is 15 residues long. In DNA, the CDR3 is TGTGCCAGTAGTATGGGGCAGGGGGGCACAGATACGCAGTATTTT. Its protein is CASSMGQGGTDTQYF.

CDR3 loop: CASSPEDRINEKLFF. The CDR3 region has the DNA TGTGCCAGCAGCCCCGAGGACAGGATTAATGAAAAACTGTTTTTT. The V gene is TRBV28, the J gene TRBJ1-4, with 7 bases that match TRBD1. CDR3 size: 15 residues. CDR1 is MDHEN, CDR2 SYDVKM, per germline. J gave up 4 bases and V 6 bases, and 8 bases lay outside the gene matches.

This clone was seen a single time. This rearrangement joins TRBV6-2 or TRBV6-3 to TRBJ1-2, with TRBD1 identical over 7 bases. Trimming took 0 bases from V and 5 from J; bases not matched to a gene: 6. This CDR3 has 15 amino acids. From germline, CDR1 is MNHEY and CDR2 SVGEGT. CDR3 sequence (DNA): TGTGCCAGCAGTTACTCCGGACAGGAAATTTATGGCTACACCTTC. It specifies CASSYSGQEIYGYTF.

The rearrangement joins TRBV13 to TRBJ2-4; 7 bases align to TRBD2. In germline, CDR1 is PRHDT, CDR2 FYEKMQ (reference sequence). V lost 5 bases, J lost 1 base, and 5 bases stayed unmatched. CDR3 length equals 15 residues. The CDR3 protein is CASSGGTIAKNIQYF. The DNA of the CDR3 is TGTGCCAGCAGCGGCGGGACTATCGCCAAAAACATTCAGTACTTC.

V is TRBV6-5 and J is TRBJ1-4; D ambiguous. Trimming shortened V by 2 bases and J by 7 bases, and 8 bases separated the two germline ends. The CDR3 loop spans 13 amino acids. Germline V gene sequence: CDR1 MNHEY, CDR2 SVGAGI. As DNA, the CDR3 is TGTGCCAGCAGTTACGAGGGCAGTGAAAAACTGTTTTTT. This gives the protein CASSYEGSEKLFF.

This rearrangement joins TRBV11-2 to TRBJ1-6; D not certain. Germline-derived CDR1 and CDR2 are SGHAT and FQNNGV. V was trimmed by 5 bases and J by 8 bases, leaving 13 bases between them. The CDR3 extends over 14 amino acids. The CDR3 region has the DNA TGTGCCAGCAGCCTCGGCGCGGGGTATTCACCCCTCCACTTT. This sequence encodes CASSLGAGYSPLHF.

The CDR3 DNA reads as TGTGCCAGCAGCTCGGGACAGGTTTATTCATACAATGAGCAGTTCTTC. Translation: CASSSGQVYSYNEQFF. The chain joins TRBV5-5 to TRBJ2-1; 8 nucleotides line up with TRBD1. Germline CDR1 and CDR2: SGHKS and YYEKEE (reference sequence). V gave up 3 bases and J gave up 4 bases; unmatched junction bases: 9. CDR3 length: 16 residues. The whole variable domain, filled in from reference TRBV5-5 and TRBJ2-1, reads DAGVTQSPTHLIKTRGQQVTLRCSPISGHKSVSWYQQVLGQGPQFIFQYYEKEERGRGNFPDRFSARQFPNYSSELNVNALLLGDSALYLCASSSGQVYSYNEQFFGPGTRLTVL.

This clone has ten or more counts. The rearrangement joins TRBV11-3 to TRBJ1-1, with D tentatively TRBD1 (6 bases). Trimming removed 6 bases from V and 5 bases from J, with 13 bases in between. The CDR3 contains 13 residues. Germline V lookup: CDR1 SGHNT, CDR2 YENEEA. DNA of the CDR3: TGTGCCAGCAGAGGGGGGGGGCCGACTGAAGCTTTCTTT. Amino acids: CASRGGGPTEAFF.